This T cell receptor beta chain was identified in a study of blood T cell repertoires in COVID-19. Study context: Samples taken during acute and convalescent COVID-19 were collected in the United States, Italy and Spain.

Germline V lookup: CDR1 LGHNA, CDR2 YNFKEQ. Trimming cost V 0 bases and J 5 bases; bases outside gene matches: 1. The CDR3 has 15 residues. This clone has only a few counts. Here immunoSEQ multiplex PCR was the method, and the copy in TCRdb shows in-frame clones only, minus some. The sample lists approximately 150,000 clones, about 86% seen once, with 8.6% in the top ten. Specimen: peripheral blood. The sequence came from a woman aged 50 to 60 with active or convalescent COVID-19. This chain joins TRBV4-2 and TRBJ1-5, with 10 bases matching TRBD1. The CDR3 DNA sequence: TGTGCCAGCAGCCAAGAAGGGACAGGGGATCAGCCCCAGCATTTT. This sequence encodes CASSQEGTGDQPQHF.